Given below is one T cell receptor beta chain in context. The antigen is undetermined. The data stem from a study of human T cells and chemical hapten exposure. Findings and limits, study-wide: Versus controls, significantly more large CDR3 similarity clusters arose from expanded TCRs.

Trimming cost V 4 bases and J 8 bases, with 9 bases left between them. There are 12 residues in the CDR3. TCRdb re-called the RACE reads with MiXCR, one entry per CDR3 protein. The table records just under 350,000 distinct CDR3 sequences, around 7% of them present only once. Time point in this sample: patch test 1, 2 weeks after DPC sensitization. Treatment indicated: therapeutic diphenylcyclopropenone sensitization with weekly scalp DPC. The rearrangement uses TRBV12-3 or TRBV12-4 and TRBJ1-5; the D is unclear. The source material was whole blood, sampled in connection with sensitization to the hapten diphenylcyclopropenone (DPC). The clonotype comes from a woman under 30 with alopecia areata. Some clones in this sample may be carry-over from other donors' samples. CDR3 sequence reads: CASSSYPEPQHF. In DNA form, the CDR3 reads TGTGCCAGCAGTTCATACCCCGAGCCCCAGCATTTT.